Below, 7 T cell receptor beta chains from the same sample are listed, as sequenced in a study of neoadjuvant anti-PD-1 for oral cavity cancer. The repertoire was sequenced with immunoSEQ multiplex PCR; TCRdb's copy has only in-frame clones and lacks some. Among tens of thousands of clones listed, around 83% were seen once. The sequenced sample was PBMCs, obtained before nivolumab (anti-PD-1) treatment. The receptors originated from a person aged 40-85 years with oral cavity squamous cell carcinoma.

The chain links TRBV5-1 to TRBJ1-2; 12 bases match TRBD1. V dropped 3 bases and J dropped 8; count of bases not matched to a gene: 5. The CDR3 runs to 14 residues. Germline-derived CDR1 and CDR2 are SGHRS and YFSETQ. Here the CDR3 reads CASSSGTGGSGYTF. In nucleotides, the CDR3 is TGCGCCAGCAGCTCCGGGACAGGGGGCAGCGGCTACACCTTC.

The CDR3, as DNA: TGTGCCAGCAGTTACTCGATACGTGAGACTGAAGCTTTCTTT. Amino acids: CASSYSIRETEAFF. The V gene is TRBV6-6, the J gene TRBJ1-1, with D unclear. The CDR3 covers 14 residues. Trimming cost V 0 bases and J 5 bases, with 10 bases left between them. Germline CDR1 is MNHNY and CDR2 is SVGAGI (reference sequence).

This chain connects TRBV5-4 to TRBJ1-1, with D possibly being TRBD1 (5 bases). The CDR3 is 13 amino acids. The V end was cut by 3 bases, the J end by 7 bases, with 13 bases between. CDR1 and CDR2 (germline): SGHNT, YYREEE (reference sequence). Here the CDR3 reads CASSWGREVEAFF. The DNA of the CDR3 is TGTGCCAGCAGCTGGGGACGGGAAGTTGAAGCTTTCTTT.

The chain joins TRBV7-7 to TRBJ2-3, with 10 nucleotides matching TRBD2. CDR3 length: 15 amino acids. From germline, CDR1 is SSHAT and CDR2 FNYEAQ (reference sequence). Unmatched junction bases numbered 2, after V lost 5 bases and J lost 0 bases. The CDR3: CASSRTSGSTDTQYF. CDR3 DNA: TGTGCCAGCAGCAGGACTAGCGGTAGCACAGATACGCAGTATTTT.

The chain is built from TRBV6-5 and TRBJ1-2, with D possibly TRBD1 on 5 matching bases. There are 16 residues in the CDR3. The V end was cut by 0 bases, the J end by 1 base, with 12 bases between. Germline loops: CDR1 MNHEY, CDR2 SVGAGI. CDR3 in amino acids: CASSYSGLNHNYGYTF. The CDR3 DNA follows: TGTGCCAGCAGTTACTCGGGGCTAAATCATAACTATGGCTACACCTTC.

This chain uses TRBV5-6 with TRBJ2-3; TRBD1 matches 7 bases. There are 15 residues in the CDR3. Trimming cost V 4 bases and J 0 bases; bases outside gene matches: 5. Germline V gene sequence: CDR1 SGHDT, CDR2 YYEEEE. CDR3 nucleotides: TGTGCCAGCAGCCCCGGGACAGTGAGCACAGATACGCAGTATTTT. Translation gives CASSPGTVSTDTQYF.

This clone was seen just once. This chain joins TRBV19 and TRBJ1-6, with D uncertain. The CDR3 extends over 14 amino acids. Germline V gene lookup returns CDR1 LNHDA and CDR2 SQIVND (reference sequence). V gave up 3 bases and J gave up 5 bases, with 8 bases separating them. CDR3 in DNA: TGTGCCAGTAGTATCGCACCGAATAATTCACCCCTCCACTTT. Protein product: CASSIAPNNSPLHF.